This entry lists 32 T cell receptor beta chains sequenced from one sample in a study of T cell responses to AZD1222 COVID-19 vaccine. The repertoire was sequenced with immunoSEQ multiplex PCR; TCRdb's copy has only in-frame clones and lacks some. The table lists some 96,000 clones, around 89% of them singletons. The sample was peripheral blood, taken on day 0 of AZD1222 vaccination. Receptors originate from an adult in good health.

The V call is TRBV30, the J call TRBJ1-6; D not certain. V lost 2 bases and J lost 14, with 7 bases in between. The germline V gene encodes CDR1 GTSNPN and CDR2 SVGIG (reference sequence). The CDR3 spans 10 residues. The CDR3 region is CAWSSNSLHF. CDR3 DNA: TGTGCCTGGAGTAGCAACTCCCTCCACTTT.

V gene TRBV5-1 combines with J gene TRBJ2-7; 8 bases are a match to TRBD1. The CDR3 spans 15 residues. V lost 3 bases, J lost 2 bases, and 7 bases stayed unmatched. CDR1 and CDR2 (germline): SGHRS, YFSETQ. CDR3 sequence (DNA): TGCGCCAGCAGCTACGGACAGGGAGAGACCTACGAGCAGTACTTC. Its protein is CASSYGQGETYEQYF.

The genes are TRBV30 and TRBJ1-4; D uncertain. This CDR3 is 13 amino acids long. V lost 2 bases and J 8 bases, leaving 12 bases between the germline ends. The germline gives CDR1 GTSNPN, CDR2 SVGIG (reference sequence). Written as DNA, the CDR3 is TGTGCCTGGAGTATGGGGATTTTGGAAAAACTGTTTTTT. Its translation is CAWSMGILEKLFF.

The gene calls are TRBV11-2 and TRBJ1-6, with a weak D call TRBD1 (6 bases). Germline V gene lookup returns CDR1 SGHAT and CDR2 FQNNGV. CDR3 length: 15 amino acids. V was cut by 1 base and J by 10 bases, with 14 bases left in between. The CDR3 nucleotides read TGTGCCAGCAGCTTAGGCCCAGGGGTTCGATCACCCCTCCACTTT. Protein product: CASSLGPGVRSPLHF. Combining the CDR3 with reference TRBV11-2 and TRBJ1-6 gives the whole variable domain EAGVAQSPRYKIIEKRQSVAFWCNPISGHATLYWYQQILGQGPKLLIQFQNNGVVDDSQLPKDRFSAERLKGVDSTLKIQPAKLEDSAVYLCASSLGPGVRSPLHFGNGTRLTVT.

The chain links TRBV30 to TRBJ2-5; D gene ambiguous. Germline V CDR1 and CDR2: GTSNPN, SVGIG (reference sequence). This CDR3 is 13 amino acids long. The V and J ends lost 0 bases and 1 base respectively, with 6 bases between them. Here the CDR3 DNA reads TGTGCCTGGAGTGTACAACTCCAAGAGACCCAGTACTTC. It translates to CAWSVQLQETQYF.

This chain links TRBV28 with TRBJ1-5, with a weak D call TRBD1 (5 bases). V dropped 4 bases and J dropped 1 base, with 20 bases sitting between them. Germline V gives CDR1 MDHEN, CDR2 SYDVKM. The CDR3 is made up of 18 amino acids. The chain's CDR3 is CASSSISAGTQSNQPQHF. Here the CDR3 DNA reads TGTGCCAGCAGTTCGATTTCTGCCGGGACGCAAAGCAATCAGCCCCAGCATTTT.

This clone was found once. The rearrangement uses TRBV18 and TRBJ2-1; 9 bases are a match to TRBD2. This CDR3 has 17 residues. V lost 4 bases and J lost 0; bases outside the gene matches: 7. The germline gives CDR1 KGHSH, CDR2 LQKENI. CDR3 DNA: TGTGCCAGCTCACAGGGATTAGCGGGAGACTCCTACAATGAGCAGTTCTTC. This sequence encodes CASSQGLAGDSYNEQFF.

In its sample, this clone was seen once. The V gene is TRBV27, the J gene TRBJ2-7, with D perhaps matching TRBD2 (6 bases). The CDR3 runs to 15 residues. Germline CDR1 and CDR2: MNHEY and SMNVEV (reference sequence). Trimming left V 5 bases short and J 3 bases short, with 17 bases between. CDR3 in amino acids: CASSRTLAENYEQYF. CDR3 DNA: TGTGCCAGCAGTCGTACCTTAGCGGAGAACTACGAGCAGTACTTC.

The chain joins TRBV7-2 to TRBJ1-2; 7 bases align to TRBD1. V was clipped by 1 base and J by 4 bases; unmatched bases: 6. The CDR3 totals 15 residues. Germline V gene lookup returns CDR1 SGHTA and CDR2 FQGNSA. The chain's CDR3 is CASSLGGGGSYGYTF. In DNA, the CDR3 is TGTGCCAGCAGCTTAGGAGGGGGCGGCTCCTATGGCTACACCTTC.

V and J are TRBV27 and TRBJ1-1; no definite D call. CDR3 length equals 14 residues. Germline CDR1 is MNHEY and CDR2 is SMNVEV (reference sequence). The germline V and J ends were trimmed by 0 bases and 0 bases, with 5 bases remaining between them. The CDR3 bases are TGTGCCAGCAGTTTATCGGTCATGAACACTGAAGCTTTCTTT. Its translation is CASSLSVMNTEAFF.

The chain links TRBV11-3 to TRBJ2-3; D not certain. Germline values: CDR1 SGHNT, CDR2 YENEEA. This CDR3 is 15 amino acids long. The V end lost 1 base, the J end lost 5 bases, and 13 bases lay between the germline ends. The CDR3 DNA reads as TGTGCCAGCAGCTTAGGCCCCAGTCCCGAAGATACGCAGTATTTT. It yields the protein CASSLGPSPEDTQYF.

The gene calls are TRBV18 and TRBJ2-5; perhaps TRBD1 as D (6 bases). The CDR3 totals 14 residues. Germline-derived CDR1 and CDR2 are KGHSH and LQKENI. V lost 5 bases and J 3 bases, leaving 13 bases between the germline ends. The CDR3 loop reads CASSFDRWEETQYF. CDR3 bases: TGTGCCAGCTCATTCGACAGGTGGGAAGAGACCCAGTACTTC. The full variable domain, its missing parts supplied by reference TRBV18 and TRBJ2-5, is NAGVMQNPRHLVRRRGQEARLRCSPMKGHSHVYWYRQLPEEGLKFMVYLQKENIIDESGMPKERFSAEFPKEGPSILRIQQVVRGDSAAYFCASSFDRWEETQYFGPGTRLLVL.

The V gene is TRBV19, the J gene TRBJ1-1; no firm D call. Between the trimmed V and J ends, which lost 0 bases and 1 base, there was a span of 15 bases. There are 17 residues in the CDR3. Germline values: CDR1 LNHDA, CDR2 SQIVND (reference sequence). In nucleotides, the CDR3 is TGTGCCAGTAGTATAGATATAAGCAGGAGTTGGAACACTGAAGCTTTCTTT. Translating gives CASSIDISRSWNTEAFF. Full variable domain (rest looked up from reference TRBV19 and TRBJ1-1): DGGITQSPKYLFRKEGQNVTLSCEQNLNHDAMYWYRQDPGQGLRLIYYSQIVNDFQKGDIAEGYSVSREKKESFPLTVTSAQKNPTAFYLCASSIDISRSWNTEAFFGQGTRLTVV.

The rearrangement uses TRBV5-1 and TRBJ1-6; no clear D gene. CDR3 length: 16 residues. CDR1 is SGHRS and CDR2 is YFSETQ in the germline V gene. The V end was cut by 0 bases, the J end by 1 base, with 8 bases between. CDR3 in DNA: TGCGCCAGCAGCTTGGCCGGAGCTTCCTATAATTCACCCCTCCACTTT. Its protein is CASSLAGASYNSPLHF.

The sample holds many counts of this clone. This chain joins TRBV27 and TRBJ2-1, with D hard to call. The CDR3 covers 13 residues. In germline, CDR1 is MNHEY, CDR2 SMNVEV (reference sequence). V was pared by 3 bases and J by 3 bases, with 6 bases between. CDR3 bases: TGTGCCAGCAGTTTTAGTAACTACAATGAGCAGTTCTTC. This sequence encodes CASSFSNYNEQFF.

CDR3 sequence (DNA): TGCGCCAGCAGCAAGGCAGGGAGTGTTACTGAAGCTTTCTTT. Amino acids: CASSKAGSVTEAFF. This chain links TRBV5-1 with TRBJ1-1, with a tentative D call TRBD1 (5 bases). With 4 bases removed from V and 5 bases from J, the gap between germline ends came to 15 bases. The CDR3 is 14 residues long. Germline V CDR1 and CDR2: SGHRS, YFSETQ.

This clone has just one count. The CDR3 protein is CASSLRGSGTSGRLTGELFF. CDR3 coding DNA: TGTGCCAGCAGTTTAAGGGGGAGCGGGACTAGCGGGAGACTCACCGGGGAGCTGTTTTTT. This chain links TRBV27 with TRBJ2-2, with 14 positions matching TRBD2. With 2 bases clipped from V and 4 bases from J, the junction kept 12 bases outside the gene matches. Germline CDR1 and CDR2: MNHEY and SMNVEV (reference sequence). The CDR3 spans 20 residues.

V gene TRBV19 combines with J gene TRBJ2-7; D unresolved. V was cut by 0 bases and J by 5 bases, with 8 bases left in between. The CDR3 is 13 residues long. Per germline, CDR1 LNHDA and CDR2 SQIVND (reference sequence). The CDR3 region has the DNA TGTGCCAGTAGTATAGATCTAGACGACGAGCAGTACTTC. Translating gives CASSIDLDDEQYF.

The rearrangement joins TRBV6-2 or TRBV6-3 to TRBJ2-2, with 10 bases matching TRBD2. V shed 2 bases, J shed 1 base, and the junction held 1 base outside the gene matches. Germline loops: CDR1 MNHEY, CDR2 SVGEGT. The CDR3 runs to 16 residues. The CDR3 DNA reads TGTGCCAGCAGTTACCGACTAGCGGGGAACACCGGGGAGCTGTTTTTT. This translates into CASSYRLAGNTGELFF.

A word on this clone: The junction differs from germline at one of its ends, possibly a read error. This chain's CDR3 is CASSLKNSANNEQFF. The DNA of the CDR3 is TGTGCCAGCAGTTTAAAAAATAGCGCAAACAATGAGCAGTTCTTC. This chain joins TRBV7-3 and TRBJ2-1; TRBD2 might be the D (5 bases). The CDR3 is made up of 15 amino acids. In germline, CDR1 is SGHTA, CDR2 FQGTGA.

The CDR3: CASSRSPVRHF. The CDR3 DNA sequence: TGTGCCAGCAGTCGTTCCCCCGTACGCCATTTT. The rearrangement uses TRBV6-5 and TRBJ1-5, with D hard to call. The CDR3 is 11 residues long. From germline, CDR1 is MNHEY and CDR2 SVGAGI. The V end was cut by 5 bases, the J end by 16 bases, with 15 bases between.

This chain uses TRBV5-1 with TRBJ1-1; TRBD1 aligns across 8 bases. This CDR3 is 14 amino acids long. Germline loops: CDR1 SGHRS, CDR2 YFSETQ. Trimming cost V 1 base and J 5 bases; bases outside gene matches: 4. Written as DNA, the CDR3 is TGCGCCAGCAGCTTGACCCGGACAGGGACTGAAGCTTTCTTT. This translates into CASSLTRTGTEAFF.

This rearrangement joins TRBV30 to TRBJ1-1, with D perhaps TRBD1 (6 bases). CDR3 length: 15 residues. The V gene lost 3 bases and the J gene lost 5 bases, with 19 bases spanning the gap. Germline CDR1 GTSNPN, CDR2 SVGIG (reference sequence). The CDR3 coding sequence is TGTGCCTGGAGGGGGGACCTCAGGGGATGGACTGAAGCTTTCTTT. Encoded protein: CAWRGDLRGWTEAFF.

The rearrangement links TRBV5-1 to TRBJ1-2; D unclear. CDR1 is SGHRS, CDR2 YFSETQ, per germline. Trimming took off 0 bases at V and 7 bases at J, with 7 bases between the two ends. This CDR3 is built from 12 residues. The CDR3 region is CASSLVGSGYTF. The CDR3, as DNA: TGCGCCAGCAGCTTGGTGGGTTCTGGCTACACCTTC.

This clone was recorded a few times. The chain uses TRBV4-3 and TRBJ1-2; D not certain. From germline, CDR1 is LGHNA and CDR2 YSLEER. Trimming pared 2 bases from V and 6 bases from J, leaving 16 bases between. The CDR3 sequence is 15 residues long. CDR3 DNA: TGCGCCAGCAGCCAATTCGGAGCCGACGGGGATGGCTACACCTTC. Residues: CASSQFGADGDGYTF.

This chain links TRBV28 with TRBJ2-4, with 11 bases fitting TRBD1. Germline V CDR1 and CDR2: MDHEN, SYDVKM. The CDR3 length is 19 residues. V gave up 5 bases and J gave up 0 bases; unmatched junction bases: 12. Written as DNA, the CDR3 is TGTGCCAGCAGTATCCGGGACAGGGGGAGTTGGGCAGCCAAAAACATTCAGTACTTC. This gives the protein CASSIRDRGSWAAKNIQYF.

This clone was observed a single time. The chain couples TRBV11-2 to TRBJ2-3; TRBD2 matches at 13 bases. With 4 bases clipped from V and 6 bases from J, the junction kept 4 bases outside the gene matches. The CDR3 runs to 15 residues. CDR1 and CDR2 (germline): SGHAT, FQNNGV. The CDR3 coding sequence is TGTGCCAGCAGCTCGGGACTAGCGGGGATTGATACGCAGTATTTT. It codes for CASSSGLAGIDTQYF.

J is TRBJ2-1 and V is TRBV29-1; TRBD2 agrees at 10 bases. The V gene end was trimmed by 7 bases and the J gene end by 12 bases; junction bases not matched to a gene: 15. The CDR3 consists of 14 residues. CDR1 is SQVTM and CDR2 is ANQGSEA in the germline V gene. The CDR3 region is CSAPNLAGAGGQFF. CDR3 sequence (DNA): TGCAGCGCCCCTAATCTAGCGGGAGCAGGTGGGCAGTTCTTC.

In the case of this clone: At one of its ends the junction is not consistent with the germline gene, which may arise from a read error. J is TRBJ2-4 and V is TRBV7-7; 10 bases are shared with TRBD2. Germline CDR1 and CDR2: SSHAT and FNYEAQ (reference sequence). The CDR3 is 17 amino acids. This CDR3 reads CASSLSGRALGKNIQYF. The CDR3 bases are TGTGCTAGCAGCCTAAGCGGGAGGGCCCTCGGCAAAAACATTCAGTACTTC. The full variable domain, in which reference TRBV7-7 and TRBJ2-4 provide the parts outside the CDR3, is GAGVSQSPRYKVTKRGQDVTLRCDPISSHATLYWYQQALGQGPEFLTYFNYEAQPDKSGLPSDRFSAERPEGSISTLTIQRTEQRDSAMYRCASSLSGRALGKNIQYFGAGTRLSVL.

The chain links TRBV29-1 to TRBJ2-7, with 8 bases lining up with TRBD1. This CDR3 contains 14 residues. V gave up 1 base and J gave up 3 bases; unmatched junction bases: 5. CDR1 is SQVTM and CDR2 is ANQGSEA in the germline V gene. Written as DNA, the CDR3 is TGCAGCGTTGAAGGGACAGGGTCCAACTACGAGCAGTACTTC. This gives the protein CSVEGTGSNYEQYF.

CDR3 residues: CASSLLGSADTQYF. In DNA form, the CDR3 reads TGTGCCAGCAGCTTATTGGGGTCAGCTGATACGCAGTATTTT. The rearrangement joins TRBV7-9 to TRBJ2-3; D is unresolved. The CDR3 runs to 14 residues. Germline-derived CDR1 and CDR2 are SEHNR and FQNEAQ (reference sequence). The V and J ends lost 2 bases and 6 bases respectively, with 12 bases between them.

This chain connects TRBV12-1 to TRBJ2-7; TRBD2, the table's D call, was not compared with the DNA. TRBV12-1 is an annotated pseudogene. CDR3 length: 19 amino acids. The CDR3 DNA follows: TGTGCCAGCAGCTTTGACGTCAGGGGGACTAGCGGGAGCCCCTACGAGCAGTACTTC. It encodes CASSFDVRGTSGSPYEQYF.